This T cell receptor beta chain was identified in a study of OX40 agonist ivuxolimab in advanced cancers. Using immunoSEQ multiplex PCR, the repertoire was profiled, and TCRdb retains in-frame clones only, with some absent. The sample yields tens of thousands of clones, 91% seen once. Germline CDR1 is LGHNT and CDR2 is FRNRAP. V lost 4 bases and J lost 2; bases outside the gene matches: 10. This CDR3 is 16 amino acids long. This clone was observed a single time. The rearrangement joins TRBV12-5 to TRBJ2-7, with TRBD1 matching 8 bases. Sequencing used CD4+ or CD8+ T cells sorted from blood, obtained in a trial of the OX40 agonist ivuxolimab. The source is an adult with an advanced solid tumor such as melanoma, head and neck, liver or kidney cancer. This chain's CDR3 is CASGSVTGTGPYEQYF. CDR3 sequence (DNA): TGTGCTAGTGGTTCGGTCACCGGGACAGGACCCTACGAGCAGTACTTC.